Listed below are T cell receptor beta chains from one sample, sequenced in a study of cytomegalovirus exposure and HLA in healthy donors. The method was immunoSEQ multiplex PCR; TCRdb's version includes in-frame clones alone and lacks a portion of them. The repertoire holds more than 140,000 clones, with about three quarters as singletons. Sequenced: PBMCs. The receptor set was obtained from a female donor in good health and CMV-seronegative. CDR3s include the opening cysteine and the closing phenylalanine or tryptophan. Each record gives: V gene, J gene, D gene, clone size, CDR3 DNA, CDR3 protein. D genes are given only for firm matches. The listing skips clone size in some rows; elsewhere it reads once, few, many or a size class.

TRBV19,TRBJ2-7,TRBD1,-,TGTGCCAGTAGTAGGGACAGGGACTCCTACGAGCAGTACTTC,CASSRDRDSYEQYF
TRBV2,TRBJ1-6,TRBD1,-,TGTGCCAGCTTCCGGGACAGGATAAATTCACCCCTCCACTTT,CASFRDRINSPLHF
TRBV19,TRBJ2-7,-,-,TGTGCCAGTAGTACCCGAACCCGGCAGGGCCTCTCCTACGAGCAGTACTTC,CASSTRTRQGLSYEQYF
TRBV4-1,TRBJ2-4,-,-,TGCGCCAGCAGCCAAGGCAGGATAGTATTGGCCAAAAACATTCAGTACTTC,CASSQGRIVLAKNIQYF
TRBV28,TRBJ1-2,TRBD1,-,TGTGCCAGCAGTTTAGTCGGTGAGGGGGCTTCTAGGGGGTCTGGCTACACCTTC,CASSLVGEGASRGSGYTF
TRBV7-2,TRBJ1-3,-,-,TGTGCCAGCAGCTTAATGGCAGGGGTAGGAAACACCATATATTTT,CASSLMAGVGNTIYF
TRBV19,TRBJ1-2,-,-,TGTGCCAGTAGTATCGGGGGAGGGGGTGGAGGCTACACCTTC,CASSIGGGGGGYTF
TRBV27,TRBJ2-2,-,few,TGTGCCAGCAGTTGGGCCCCCGACCCCAACACCGGGGAGCTGTTTTTT,CASSWAPDPNTGELFF
TRBV6-1,TRBJ1-1,TRBD1,-,TGTGCCAGCAGTGGGGGACAGGGGAACACTGAAGCTTTCTTT,CASSGGQGNTEAFF
TRBV6-1,TRBJ2-3,-,-,TGTGCCAGCAGTGAGGGCTGGGGCCCCACAGATACGCAGTATTTT,CASSEGWGPTDTQYF
TRBV19,TRBJ2-7,TRBD2,-,TGTGCCAGTAGTCAATCGGGGGGCGAGCAGTACTTC,CASSQSGGEQYF
TRBV28,TRBJ1-2,TRBD1,-,TGTGCCAGCAATCCTTTGGGGGGAAGAGGGACAGACTATGGCTACACCTTC,CASNPLGGRGTDYGYTF
TRBV6-5,TRBJ1-4,TRBD1,many,TGTGCCAGCACCGGACAGGAAGCAACTAATGAAAAACTGTTTTTT,CASTGQEATNEKLFF
TRBV5-1,TRBJ2-5,TRBD2,-,TGCGCCAGCAGCCTGGCTAGCGGGAGAAACCAAGAGACCCAGTACTTC,CASSLASGRNQETQYF